This T cell receptor (beta chain) was retrieved from a study of blood T cell repertoires in COVID-19. Across the study: Some COVID-19 samples were acute and others convalescent; all came from the United States, Italy and Spain. Sources were T cells, B-cell-depleted T cells, or PBMCs; the material itself was cDNA or gDNA.

V was trimmed by 4 bases and J by 2 bases, leaving 16 bases between them. CDR3 length: 16 residues. Germline V gene data show CDR1 as MGHRA and CDR2 as YSYEKL. In the study's own analysis: The authors estimated nucleated cell counts from reference gene primer amplification. Profiling relied on immunoSEQ multiplex PCR, and the TCRdb table lists in-frame clones only, not all of them. That table furnishes V, J and clone size, whereas the DNA furnished D and trimming. The sample holds 150,000 to 200,000 clones; 70% to 90% are singletons and the top ten take 9.8%. This chain joins TRBV4-1 and TRBJ2-3; D remains unclear. The receptor was derived from a woman aged 80 or over with acute or convalescent COVID-19. Sequenced input: peripheral blood. The CDR3 sequence: CASSRLAGFTTDTQYF. The CDR3 DNA sequence: TGCGCCAGCAGCCGCCTGGCTGGCTTCACCACAGATACGCAGTATTTT.